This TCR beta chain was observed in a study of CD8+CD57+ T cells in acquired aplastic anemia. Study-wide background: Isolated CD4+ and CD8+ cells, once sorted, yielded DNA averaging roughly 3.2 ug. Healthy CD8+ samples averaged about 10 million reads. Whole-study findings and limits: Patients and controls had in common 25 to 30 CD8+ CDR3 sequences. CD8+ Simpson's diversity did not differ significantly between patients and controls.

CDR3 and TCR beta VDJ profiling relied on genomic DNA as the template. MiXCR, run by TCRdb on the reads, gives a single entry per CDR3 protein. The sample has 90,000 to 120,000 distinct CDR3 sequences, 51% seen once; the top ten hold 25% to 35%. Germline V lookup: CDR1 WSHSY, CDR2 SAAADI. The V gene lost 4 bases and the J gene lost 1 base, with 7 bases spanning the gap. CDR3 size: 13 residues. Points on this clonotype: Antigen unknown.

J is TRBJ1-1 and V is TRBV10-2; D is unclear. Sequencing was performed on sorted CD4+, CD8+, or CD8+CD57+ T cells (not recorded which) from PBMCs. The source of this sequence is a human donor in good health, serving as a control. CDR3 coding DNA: TGCGCCAGCAGTGTGGAGAGGAACACTGAAGCTTTCTTT. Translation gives CASSVERNTEAFF.